This T cell receptor beta chain was recovered during a study of CD8+CD57+ T cells in acquired aplastic anemia. In the study overall: On average, sorted CD4+ and CD8+ cells gave around 3.3 ug of DNA. Reads per healthy sample averaged around 9.9 million (CD4+) and 11 million to 14 million (CD8+).

General observations from the study: Between the patient and control groups, CD8+ Simpson's diversity did not differ significantly. Fewer than 30 shared CD8+ CDR3s appeared highly expressed within patients' immunodominant clones.

The template for TCR beta VDJ and CDR3 sequence profiling was genomic DNA. TCRdb fed the reads into MiXCR, producing one record per CDR3 protein. The sample contains 150,000 to 200,000 distinct CDR3 sequences, under 75% of which appear only once. Germline-derived CDR1 and CDR2 are SGHTA and FQGNSA. V dropped 2 bases and J dropped 0 bases, with 11 bases sitting between them. The CDR3 runs to 16 residues. On this clonotype itself: What it binds is not known.

The chain uses TRBV7-2 and TRBJ2-1; maybe TRBD2 (6 bases). Material for sequencing was sorted CD4+, CD8+, or CD8+CD57+ T cells (not recorded which) from PBMCs. This receptor was taken from a human donor in good health. DNA for the CDR3: TGTGCCAGCAGCTTACTGGCGGGGACCTCCTACAATGAGCAGTTCTTC. Its translation: CASSLLAGTSYNEQFF.